Described below is a single TCR beta chain sequence and its context. Its antigen remains unidentified. This entry comes from a study of T cell responses to AZD1222 COVID-19 vaccine. Study results and limitations: Baseline testing showed seropositivity in only a handful of AZD1222 recipients. Reports say nearly half of spike-specific TCRs go after unmutated variant regions.

Method: immunoSEQ multiplex PCR; TCRdb's copy keeps in-frame clones and lacks some. The data hold 95,000 to 150,000 clones, with around nine tenths observed a single time. Germline-derived CDR1 and CDR2 are WSHSY and SAAADI. Between the trimmed V and J ends, which lost 2 bases and 8 bases, there was a span of 12 bases. The CDR3 is 14 residues long. This sequence joins TRBV10-2 and TRBJ1-4; no clear D. The starting material was peripheral blood, obtained on day 0 of AZD1222 vaccination. The sequence derives from an adult in good health. CDR3 sequence: CASSENYGGEKLFF. The CDR3 DNA follows: TGCGCCAGCAGTGAGAATTACGGAGGAGAAAAACTGTTTTTT.